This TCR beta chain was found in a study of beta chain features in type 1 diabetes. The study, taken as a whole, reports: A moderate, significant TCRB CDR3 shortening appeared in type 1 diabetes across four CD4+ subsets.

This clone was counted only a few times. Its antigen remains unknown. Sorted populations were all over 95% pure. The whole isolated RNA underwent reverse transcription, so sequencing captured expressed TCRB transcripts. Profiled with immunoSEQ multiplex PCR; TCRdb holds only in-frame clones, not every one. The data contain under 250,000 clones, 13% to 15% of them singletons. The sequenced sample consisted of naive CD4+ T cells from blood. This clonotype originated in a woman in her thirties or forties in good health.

The CDR3 sequence: CASTQGDGYTF. The CDR3 bases are TGTGCCAGCACGCAGGGGGATGGCTACACCTTC. The chain links TRBV6-4 to TRBJ1-2, with 7 bases matching TRBD1. V dropped 7 bases and J dropped 6; count of bases not matched to a gene: 2. The CDR3 loop spans 11 amino acids. Germline V CDR1 and CDR2: MRHNA, SNTAGT.